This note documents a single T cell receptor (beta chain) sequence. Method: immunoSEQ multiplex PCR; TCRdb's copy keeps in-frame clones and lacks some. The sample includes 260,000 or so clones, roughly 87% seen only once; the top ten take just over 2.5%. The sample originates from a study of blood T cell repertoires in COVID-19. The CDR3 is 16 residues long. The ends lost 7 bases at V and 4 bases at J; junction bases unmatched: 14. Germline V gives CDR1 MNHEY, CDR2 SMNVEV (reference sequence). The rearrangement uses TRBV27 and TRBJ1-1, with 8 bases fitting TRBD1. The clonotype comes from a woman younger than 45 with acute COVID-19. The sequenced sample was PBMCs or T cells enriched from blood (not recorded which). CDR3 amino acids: CASNSGAQGAVTEAFF. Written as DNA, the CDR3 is TGTGCCAGCAACTCCGGGGCCCAGGGGGCGGTCACTGAAGCTTTCTTT.